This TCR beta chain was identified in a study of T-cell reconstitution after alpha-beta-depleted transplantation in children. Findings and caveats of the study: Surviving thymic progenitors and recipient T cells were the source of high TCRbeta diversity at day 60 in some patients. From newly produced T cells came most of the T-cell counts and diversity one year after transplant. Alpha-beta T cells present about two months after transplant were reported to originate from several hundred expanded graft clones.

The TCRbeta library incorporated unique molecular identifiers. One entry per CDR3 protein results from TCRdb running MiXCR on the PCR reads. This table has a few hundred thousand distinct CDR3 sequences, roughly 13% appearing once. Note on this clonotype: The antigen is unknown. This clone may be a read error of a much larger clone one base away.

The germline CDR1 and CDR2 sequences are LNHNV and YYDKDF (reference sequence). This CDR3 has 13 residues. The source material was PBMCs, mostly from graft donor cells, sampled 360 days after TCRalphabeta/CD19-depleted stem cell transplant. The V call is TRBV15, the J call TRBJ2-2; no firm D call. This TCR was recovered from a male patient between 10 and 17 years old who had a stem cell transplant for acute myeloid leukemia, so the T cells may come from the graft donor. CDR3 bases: TGTGCCACCAGAAGAGATGGCCGCGGGGAGCTGTTTTTT. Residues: CATRRDGRGELFF. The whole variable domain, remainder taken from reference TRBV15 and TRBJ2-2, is DAMVIQNPRYQVTQFGKPVTLSCSQTLNHNVMYWYQQKSSQAPKLLFHYYDKDFNNEADTPDNFQSRRPNTSFCFLDIRSPGLGDTAMYLCATRRDGRGELFFGEGSRLTVL.